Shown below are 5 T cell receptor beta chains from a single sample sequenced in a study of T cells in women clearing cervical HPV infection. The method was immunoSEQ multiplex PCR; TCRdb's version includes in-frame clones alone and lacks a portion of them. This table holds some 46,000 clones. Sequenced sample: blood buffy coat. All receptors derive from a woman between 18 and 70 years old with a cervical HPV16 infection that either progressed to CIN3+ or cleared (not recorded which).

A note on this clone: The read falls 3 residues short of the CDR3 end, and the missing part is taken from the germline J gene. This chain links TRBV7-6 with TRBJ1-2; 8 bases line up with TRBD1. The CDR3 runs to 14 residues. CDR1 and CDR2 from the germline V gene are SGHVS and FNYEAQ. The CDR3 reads CASSLGTGSKGYTF. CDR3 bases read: TGTGCCAGCAGCTTAGGGACAGGGTCGAAAGGC.

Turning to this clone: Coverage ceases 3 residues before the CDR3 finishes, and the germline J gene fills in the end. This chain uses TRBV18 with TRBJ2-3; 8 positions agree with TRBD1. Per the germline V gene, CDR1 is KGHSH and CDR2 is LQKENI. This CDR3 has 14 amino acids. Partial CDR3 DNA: TGTGCCAGCTCTCTACAGGGGGGCAATCAGCCG. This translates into CASSLQGGNQP. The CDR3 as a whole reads CASSLQGGNQPQYF.

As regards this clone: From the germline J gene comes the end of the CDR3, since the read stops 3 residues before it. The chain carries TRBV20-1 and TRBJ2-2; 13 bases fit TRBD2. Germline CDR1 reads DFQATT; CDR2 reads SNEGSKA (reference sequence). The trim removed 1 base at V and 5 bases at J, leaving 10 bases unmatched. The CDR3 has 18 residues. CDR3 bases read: TGCAGTGCTAGAGCCAGGATCGGGACTAGCGGGATGACCGGGGAG. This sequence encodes CSARARIGTSGMTGE. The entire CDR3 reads CSARARIGTSGMTGELFF.

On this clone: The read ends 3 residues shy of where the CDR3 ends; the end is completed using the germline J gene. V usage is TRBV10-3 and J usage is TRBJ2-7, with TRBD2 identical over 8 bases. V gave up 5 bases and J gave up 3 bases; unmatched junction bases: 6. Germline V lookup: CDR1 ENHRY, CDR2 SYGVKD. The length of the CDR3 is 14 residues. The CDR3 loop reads CAISPSGRDYEQYF. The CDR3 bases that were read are TGTGCCATCAGTCCCAGCGGGAGAGACTACGAG.

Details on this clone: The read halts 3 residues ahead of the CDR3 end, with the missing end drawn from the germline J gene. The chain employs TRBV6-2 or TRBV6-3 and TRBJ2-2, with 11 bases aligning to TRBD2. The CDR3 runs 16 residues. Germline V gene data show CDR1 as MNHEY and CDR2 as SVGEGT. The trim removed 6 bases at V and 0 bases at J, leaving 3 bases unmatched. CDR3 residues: CASRRLAGSNTGELFF. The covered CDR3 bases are TGTGCCAGCAGGAGACTAGCGGGATCGAACACCGGGGAG.